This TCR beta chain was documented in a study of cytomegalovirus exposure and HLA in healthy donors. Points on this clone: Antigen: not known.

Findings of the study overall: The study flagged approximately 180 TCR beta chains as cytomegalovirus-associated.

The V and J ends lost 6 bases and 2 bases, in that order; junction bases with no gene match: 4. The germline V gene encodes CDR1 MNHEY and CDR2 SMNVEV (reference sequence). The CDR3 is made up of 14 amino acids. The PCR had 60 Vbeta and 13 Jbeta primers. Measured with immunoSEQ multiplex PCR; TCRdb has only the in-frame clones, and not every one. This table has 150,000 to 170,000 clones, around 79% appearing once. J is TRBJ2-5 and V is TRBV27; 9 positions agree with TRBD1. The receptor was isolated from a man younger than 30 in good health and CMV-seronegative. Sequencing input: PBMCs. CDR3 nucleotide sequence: TGTGCCAGCAGACTAGGGACAGGGCAAGAGACCCAGTACTTC. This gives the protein CASRLGTGQETQYF.